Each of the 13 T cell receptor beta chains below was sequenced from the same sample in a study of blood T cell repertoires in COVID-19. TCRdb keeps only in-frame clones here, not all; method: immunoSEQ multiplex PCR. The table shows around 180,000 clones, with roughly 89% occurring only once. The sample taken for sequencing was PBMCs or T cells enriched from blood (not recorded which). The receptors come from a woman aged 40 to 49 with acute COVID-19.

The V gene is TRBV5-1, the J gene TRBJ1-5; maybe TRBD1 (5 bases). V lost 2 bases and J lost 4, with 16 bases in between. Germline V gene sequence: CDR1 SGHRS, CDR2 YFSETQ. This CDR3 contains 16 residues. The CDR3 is CASSFGPRDRNQPQHF. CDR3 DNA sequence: TGCGCCAGCAGCTTCGGACCCAGGGATCGGAATCAGCCCCAGCATTTT.

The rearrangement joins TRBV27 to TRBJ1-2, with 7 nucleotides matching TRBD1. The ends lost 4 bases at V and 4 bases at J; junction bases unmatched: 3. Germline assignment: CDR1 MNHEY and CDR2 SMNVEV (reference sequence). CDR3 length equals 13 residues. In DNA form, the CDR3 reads TGTGCCAGCAGTTGGGACAGAAGCTATGGCTACACCTTC. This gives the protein CASSWDRSYGYTF.

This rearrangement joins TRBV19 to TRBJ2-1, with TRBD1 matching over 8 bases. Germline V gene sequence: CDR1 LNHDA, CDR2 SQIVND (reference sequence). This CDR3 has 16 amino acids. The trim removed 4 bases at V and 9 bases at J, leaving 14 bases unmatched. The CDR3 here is CASSTATGGSIREQFF. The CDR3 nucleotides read TGTGCCAGTAGTACCGCCACAGGGGGTAGTATCCGTGAGCAGTTCTTC.

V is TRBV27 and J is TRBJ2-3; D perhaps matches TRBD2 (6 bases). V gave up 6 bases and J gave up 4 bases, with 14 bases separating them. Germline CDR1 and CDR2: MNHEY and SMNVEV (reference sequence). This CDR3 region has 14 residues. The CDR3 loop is CASRKQTRPDTQYF. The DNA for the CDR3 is TGTGCCAGCAGGAAACAGACTAGACCAGATACGCAGTATTTT.

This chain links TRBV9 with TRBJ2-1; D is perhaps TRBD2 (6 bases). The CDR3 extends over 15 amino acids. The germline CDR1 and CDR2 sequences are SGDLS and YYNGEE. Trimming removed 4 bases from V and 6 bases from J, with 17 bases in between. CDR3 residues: CASSSRVSGVNEQFF. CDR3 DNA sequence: TGTGCCAGCAGCTCCCGGGTTAGCGGCGTCAATGAGCAGTTCTTC.

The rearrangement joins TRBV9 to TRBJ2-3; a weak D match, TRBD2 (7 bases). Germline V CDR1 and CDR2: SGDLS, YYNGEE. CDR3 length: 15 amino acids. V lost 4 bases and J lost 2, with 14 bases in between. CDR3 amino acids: CASSSGGAYTDTQYF. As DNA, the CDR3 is TGTGCCAGCAGCTCTGGGGGGGCTTACACAGATACGCAGTATTTT. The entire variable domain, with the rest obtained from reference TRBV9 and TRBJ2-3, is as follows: DSGVTQTPKHLITATGQRVTLRCSPRSGDLSVYWYQQSLDQGLQFLIQYYNGEERAKGNILERFSAQQFPDLHSELNLSSLELGDSALYFCASSSGGAYTDTQYFGPGTRLTVL.

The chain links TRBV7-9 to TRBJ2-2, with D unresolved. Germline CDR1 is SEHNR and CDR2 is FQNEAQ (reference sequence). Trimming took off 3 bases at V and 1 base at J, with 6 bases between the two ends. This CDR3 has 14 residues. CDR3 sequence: CASSFSGNTGELFF. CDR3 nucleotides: TGTGCCAGCAGCTTTTCAGGGAACACCGGGGAGCTGTTTTTT.

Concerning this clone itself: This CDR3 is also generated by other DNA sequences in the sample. CDR3 amino acids: CASSSGTGGTGELFF. In DNA form, the CDR3 reads TGCGCCAGCAGCAGCGGGACGGGGGGGACCGGGGAGCTGTTTTTT. This rearrangement joins TRBV5-1 to TRBJ2-2; 8 bases fit TRBD2. The V gene's germline CDR1 is SGHRS and CDR2 YFSETQ. J gave up 5 bases and V 4 bases, and 7 bases lay outside the gene matches. This CDR3 has 15 residues.

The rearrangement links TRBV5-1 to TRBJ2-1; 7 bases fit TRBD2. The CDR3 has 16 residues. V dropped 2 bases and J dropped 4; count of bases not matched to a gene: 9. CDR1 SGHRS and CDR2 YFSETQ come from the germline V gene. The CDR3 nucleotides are TGCGCCAGCAGCTTAGCTTCTAGCGGCCTTTACAATGAGCAGTTCTTC. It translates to CASSLASSGLYNEQFF.

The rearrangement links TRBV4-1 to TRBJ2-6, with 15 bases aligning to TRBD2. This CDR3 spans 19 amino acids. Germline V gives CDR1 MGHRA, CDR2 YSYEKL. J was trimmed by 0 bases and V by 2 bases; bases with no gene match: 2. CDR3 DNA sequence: TGCGCCAGCAGCCAAAGGACTAGCGGGAGGGCCTCTGGGGCCAACGTCCTGACTTTC. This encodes CASSQRTSGRASGANVLTF.

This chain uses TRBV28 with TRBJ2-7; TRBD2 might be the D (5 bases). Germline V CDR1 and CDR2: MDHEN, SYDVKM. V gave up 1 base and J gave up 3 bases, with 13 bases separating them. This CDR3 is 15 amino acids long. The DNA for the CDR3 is TGTGCCAGCAGTTTATCTTTTTCGGGATTCTACGAGCAGTACTTC. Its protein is CASSLSFSGFYEQYF.

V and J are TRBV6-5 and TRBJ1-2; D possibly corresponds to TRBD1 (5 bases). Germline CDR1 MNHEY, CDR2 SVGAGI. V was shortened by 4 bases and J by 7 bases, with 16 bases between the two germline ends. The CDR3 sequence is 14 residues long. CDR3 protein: CASSSPGGESGYTF. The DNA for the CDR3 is TGTGCCAGCAGTTCCCCCGGGGGGGAAAGTGGCTACACCTTC.

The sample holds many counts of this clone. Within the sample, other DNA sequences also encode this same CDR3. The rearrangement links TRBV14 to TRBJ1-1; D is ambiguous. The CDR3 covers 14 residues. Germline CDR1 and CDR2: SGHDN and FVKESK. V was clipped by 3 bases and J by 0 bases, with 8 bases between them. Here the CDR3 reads CASSQAGMNTEAFF. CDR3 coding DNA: TGTGCCAGCAGCCAGGCGGGGATGAACACTGAAGCTTTCTTT.